Shown below are 22 T cell receptor beta chains from a single sample sequenced in a study of spatial heterogeneity in lung cancer. Time point meaning: sample taken at primary tumor resection. TCRdb called the 5' RACE reads again in MiXCR, with one record for every CDR3 protein. The repertoire includes 9,000 or so distinct CDR3 sequences, roughly 2.8% of them detected once, and 12% to 15% sits in the top ten. Their target antigens are unknown. Points from the study as a whole: One measure, the expanded intratumoral alpha and beta TCR count, tracked tumor mutation counts.

The sequencing here drew on lung tumor tissue, taken at surgery. The receptors were sampled from a male donor with early-stage non-small cell lung cancer.

This clonotype was observed many times. The J gene is TRBJ2-7, the V gene TRBV28; 12 nucleotides align to TRBD2. The V gene end was trimmed by 3 bases and the J gene end by 4 bases; junction bases not matched to a gene: 13. CDR1 is MDHEN, CDR2 SYDVKM, per germline. The CDR3 sequence is 18 residues long. In DNA, the CDR3 is TGTGCCAGCAGTTTCGGCTCTGGGCTAGCGGGGGGGAATTACGAGCAGTACTTC. Its translation: CASSFGSGLAGGNYEQYF.

In this sample, this clonotype turned up many times. V is TRBV29-1 and J is TRBJ1-2; the match to TRBD1 covers 7 bases. Germline values: CDR1 SQVTM, CDR2 ANQGSEA. There are 11 residues in the CDR3. V lost 6 bases to trimming and J lost 8 bases; unmatched junction nucleotides: 6. The CDR3 spells CSVGQSWGYTF. CDR3 DNA: TGCAGCGTGGGACAGTCTTGGGGCTACACCTTC. Complete variable domain (other parts from reference TRBV29-1 and TRBJ1-2): SAVISQKPSRDICQRGTSLTIQCQVDSQVTMMFWYRQQPGQSLTLIATANQGSEATYESGFVIDKFPISRPNLTFSTLTVSNMSPEDSSIYLCSVGQSWGYTFGSGTRLTVV.

This clonotype is deemed medium-sized. This chain links TRBV20-1 with TRBJ2-5; 7 bases line up with TRBD1. The germline gives CDR1 DFQATT, CDR2 SNEGSKA (reference sequence). The CDR3 runs 15 residues. J gave up 0 bases and V 4 bases, and 8 bases lay outside the gene matches. As DNA, the CDR3 is TGCAGTGCTATTCCGGGACAGTGGTACCAAGAGACCCAGTACTTC. It encodes CSAIPGQWYQETQYF.

The table lists this clonotype with many counts. The chain employs TRBV7-2 and TRBJ2-7; no clear D. Trimming shortened V by 0 bases and J by 2 bases, and 5 bases separated the two germline ends. Per germline, CDR1 SGHTA and CDR2 FQGNSA. The CDR3 is made up of 13 amino acids. The DNA for the CDR3 is TGTGCCAGCAGCTTAGCCCGGCCCTACGAGCAGTACTTC. This sequence encodes CASSLARPYEQYF.

This clonotype was seen repeatedly, ten times or more. The rearrangement uses TRBV9 and TRBJ1-2, with D unresolved. Germline V gene sequence: CDR1 SGDLS, CDR2 YYNGEE. V was shortened by 4 bases and J by 0 bases, with 13 bases between the two germline ends. This CDR3 has 15 amino acids. The CDR3 reads CASSRQRVTNYGYTF. The DNA for the CDR3 is TGTGCCAGCAGCCGTCAAAGGGTGACTAACTATGGCTACACCTTC.

This clonotype was detected ten times or more. The chain carries TRBV6-2 or TRBV6-3 and TRBJ2-5; TRBD1 matches 8 bases. This CDR3 contains 15 residues. From germline, CDR1 is MNHEY and CDR2 SVGEGT. V was pared by 5 bases and J by 5 bases, with 10 bases of the junction left unmatched. The CDR3 spells CASSMGQQGAETQYF. Here the CDR3 DNA reads TGTGCCAGCAGTATGGGCCAGCAGGGGGCGGAGACCCAGTACTTC.

This clonotype was counted many times. The chain links TRBV12-3 or TRBV12-4 to TRBJ2-2; 7 nucleotides align to TRBD1. This CDR3 spans 14 amino acids. With 5 bases clipped from V and 7 bases from J, the junction kept 7 bases outside the gene matches. CDR3 sequence: CASSLQGRGGELFF. Written as DNA, the CDR3 is TGTGCCAGCAGTCTACAGGGGAGAGGCGGGGAGCTGTTTTTT.

This clonotype was recorded many times. This chain connects TRBV7-9 to TRBJ1-1; a weak D match, TRBD1 (6 bases). The CDR3 consists of 16 residues. Germline V gives CDR1 SEHNR, CDR2 FQNEAQ (reference sequence). V was shortened by 1 base and J by 1 base, with 13 bases between the two germline ends. The CDR3 DNA reads as TGTGCCAGCAGCTTAGTAGGCACAGGGTCGAACACTGAAGCTTTCTTT. It translates to CASSLVGTGSNTEAFF.

By its share, this clonotype is medium-sized. The chain couples TRBV3-1 to TRBJ1-6, with a weak D call TRBD1 (6 bases). CDR1 and CDR2 from the germline V gene are LGHDT and YNNKEL (reference sequence). V was trimmed by 7 bases and J by 6 bases, leaving 16 bases between them. This CDR3 region has 15 residues. The CDR3 DNA reads as TGTGCCAGCACCCTGGGGGCCTCGGCTAATTCACCCCTCCACTTT. Translating gives CASTLGASANSPLHF.

This clonotype has at least ten counts. This chain connects TRBV28 to TRBJ1-1; 10 nucleotides agree with TRBD1. The ends lost 4 bases at V and 12 bases at J; junction bases unmatched: 2. CDR1 and CDR2 (germline): MDHEN, SYDVKM. The CDR3 length is 11 residues. The CDR3 nucleotides read TGTGCCAGCAGTTGGGACAGGGGAACTTTCTTT. It translates to CASSWDRGTFF.

Within the sample, this clonotype is medium-sized. The chain recombines TRBV6-5 with TRBJ2-2; 10 nucleotides match TRBD1. Germline V gene data show CDR1 as MNHEY and CDR2 as SVGAGI. The CDR3 spans 15 residues. Losses at the gene ends were 5 bases for V and 2 bases for J; bases not matched to a gene: 2. CDR3 sequence reads: CASSRDRGNTGELFF. CDR3 nucleotide sequence: TGTGCCAGCAGTAGGGACAGGGGAAACACCGGGGAGCTGTTTTTT.

Many counts were recorded for this clonotype. The J gene is TRBJ2-3, the V gene TRBV7-2; D is ambiguous. V lost 0 bases and J 6 bases, leaving 13 bases between the germline ends. Germline-derived CDR1 and CDR2 are SGHTA and FQGNSA. There are 15 residues in the CDR3. This CDR3 reads CASSLASNRADTQYF. For the CDR3, the DNA is TGTGCCAGCAGCTTAGCATCTAACAGAGCGGATACGCAGTATTTT.

This clonotype came up many times. This chain joins TRBV6-5 and TRBJ1-3, with D possibly matching TRBD1 (6 bases). Germline V gene data show CDR1 as MNHEY and CDR2 as SVGAGI. This CDR3 contains 15 residues. Trimming pared 5 bases from V and 0 bases from J, leaving 11 bases between. DNA of the CDR3: TGTGCCAGCAGTACAGGGCGGCTCTCTGGAAACACCATATATTTT. Translation: CASSTGRLSGNTIYF.

Many counts were recorded for this clonotype. The chain carries TRBV5-1 and TRBJ2-7; no clear D gene. The CDR3 totals 12 residues. Per germline, CDR1 SGHRS and CDR2 YFSETQ. V was cut by 5 bases and J by 4 bases, with 10 bases left in between. The CDR3 protein is CASSSAGYEQYF. Here the CDR3 DNA reads TGCGCCAGCAGTTCGGCTGGGTACGAGCAGTACTTC.

This clonotype appeared many times. The rearrangement links TRBV5-8 to TRBJ1-5; 8 bases align to TRBD1. The ends lost 1 base at V and 7 bases at J; junction bases unmatched: 4. The germline V gene encodes CDR1 SGHTS and CDR2 YDEGEE. The CDR3 has 14 amino acids. The CDR3 loop is CASSLQDRAQPQHF. DNA for the CDR3: TGTGCCAGCAGCTTGCAGGACAGGGCCCAGCCCCAGCATTTT.

This clonotype was observed at least ten times. The chain combines TRBV7-3 with TRBJ2-5; tentatively, D is TRBD1 or TRBD2 (7 bases each). The CDR3 is 14 residues long. The V gene lost 5 bases and the J gene lost 5 bases, with 15 bases spanning the gap. Germline CDR1 reads SGHTA; CDR2 reads FQGTGA. The CDR3: CASSPGGGRETQYF. CDR3 nucleotides: TGTGCCAGCAGCCCAGGGGGAGGGCGGGAGACCCAGTACTTC.

By proportion, this clonotype is medium-sized. The chain joins TRBV20-1 to TRBJ2-5, with a weak D call TRBD2 (5 bases). The CDR3 has 12 amino acids. Germline values: CDR1 DFQATT, CDR2 SNEGSKA (reference sequence). Trimming took 3 bases from V and 2 from J, leaving 7 bases between them. CDR3 in DNA: TGCAGTGCTAGGGTAGCGCAAGAGACCCAGTACTTC. Its protein is CSARVAQETQYF.

The chain has TRBV6-6 and TRBJ2-2; 9 positions match TRBD2. Trimming cost V 0 bases and J 7 bases; bases outside gene matches: 6. The CDR3 totals 16 residues. Germline V gene sequence: CDR1 MNHNY, CDR2 SVGAGI (reference sequence). CDR3 sequence: CASSYSAGGRDGELFF. In nucleotides, the CDR3 is TGTGCCAGCAGTTACTCGGCGGGGGGGCGGGACGGGGAGCTGTTTTTT.

Notes on this clonotype: This clone may be a read error of a much larger clone one base away. The V call is TRBV2, the J call TRBJ1-1, with a possible D match to TRBD1 (5 bases). This CDR3 is 14 amino acids long. CDR1 and CDR2 from the germline V gene are SNHLY and FYNNEI. Trimming stripped 10 bases from V and 8 bases from J, with 23 bases between. The CDR3 nucleotides are TGTGCCATCGTTGGTACAGGCCTGGGGTTAGAAGCTTTCTTT. Translating gives CAIVGTGLGLEAFF.

At least ten counts were recorded for this clonotype. The chain has TRBV7-2 and TRBJ1-4, with 7 bases matching TRBD1. Trimming cost V 2 bases and J 3 bases; bases outside gene matches: 3. In germline, CDR1 is SGHTA, CDR2 FQGNSA. The CDR3 contains 15 residues. CDR3 region: CASSLNRGANEKLFF. The CDR3, as DNA: TGTGCCAGCAGCTTAAACAGGGGTGCTAATGAAAAACTGTTTTTT.

This clonotype is medium-sized (0.01 to 0.1%) by share. The chain is built from TRBV6-5 and TRBJ2-2; D gene unclear. CDR1 is MNHEY, CDR2 SVGAGI, per germline. This CDR3 is 14 amino acids long. V lost 0 bases and J lost 6, with 8 bases in between. The CDR3: CASSYSVGAGELFF. The CDR3 coding sequence is TGTGCCAGCAGTTACTCCGTGGGTGCCGGGGAGCTGTTTTTT.

This clonotype showed up many times. V and J are TRBV28 and TRBJ2-6, with 9 nucleotides matching TRBD1. J lost 1 base, V lost 5 bases, and 9 bases had no gene match. The CDR3 has 18 amino acids. Looked up from germline, CDR1 is MDHEN and CDR2 is SYDVKM. CDR3 protein: CASSAGTGFRSGANVLTF. The CDR3 DNA sequence: TGTGCCAGCAGTGCCGGGACAGGGTTCAGGTCTGGGGCCAACGTCCTGACTTTC.